This TCR beta chain was found in a study of vaccination and CD4 T cells after COVID-19. Background on the study: Several convalescent patients had mild and one had severe PCR-confirmed SARS-CoV-2 disease. Convalescent participants consisted of six males and four females, two being Hispanic. Post-COVID samples had a sampling time that fell a median approximately 97 days after diagnosis (range 35 to 161).

TCRdb analysed the PCR reads with MiXCR anew, one entry per CDR3 protein. Seen here are tens of thousands of distinct CDR3 sequences, over 40% observed once, and the top ten hold 1% to 1.2%. Positive PCR dates covered March to December 2020, before US Alpha, Beta and Delta variants. The TCR comes from a human donor who had recovered from COVID-19. The material was CD4+ T cells from blood, obtained before SARS-CoV-2 vaccination.

CDR3 in amino acids: CAWSSTSVETQYF. The CDR3 DNA reads TGTGCCTGGAGTTCTACTAGCGTAGAGACCCAGTACTTC. The chain uses TRBV30 and TRBJ2-5; 7 bases line up with TRBD2. The CDR3 spans 13 residues. The V segment lost 2 bases and the J segment 4 bases; nucleotides outside the gene matches: 4. Germline V gene lookup returns CDR1 GTSNPN and CDR2 SVGIG (reference sequence).